These 18 T cell receptor beta chains originate from one sample sequenced in a study of blood T cell repertoires in COVID-19. Profiled with immunoSEQ multiplex PCR; TCRdb holds only in-frame clones, not every one. The sample includes over 300,000 clones, 83% of them seen just once. Input material: peripheral blood. The origin of the receptors is a woman aged 50 to 60 with acute or convalescent COVID-19.

This chain links TRBV5-1 with TRBJ1-4; D is unclear. V shed 4 bases and J shed 0 bases, with 13 bases lying between them. The CDR3 is 16 amino acids. From germline, CDR1 is SGHRS and CDR2 YFSETQ. Written as DNA, the CDR3 is TGCGCCAGCAGCCGCAATCCACAGTCAACTAATGAAAAACTGTTTTTT. It codes for CASSRNPQSTNEKLFF.

The V call is TRBV19, the J call TRBJ2-1; the match to TRBD2 covers 10 bases. V trimming: 4 bases; J trimming: 2 bases; junction bases outside the gene matches: 11. The CDR3 loop spans 18 amino acids. The germline gives CDR1 LNHDA, CDR2 SQIVND (reference sequence). The CDR3: CASSTLVLAGGTYNEQFF. DNA of the CDR3: TGTGCCAGTAGTACCCTAGTGTTAGCGGGGGGCACCTACAATGAGCAGTTCTTC. The full variable domain, rest sourced from reference TRBV19 and TRBJ2-1, is DGGITQSPKYLFRKEGQNVTLSCEQNLNHDAMYWYRQDPGQGLRLIYYSQIVNDFQKGDIAEGYSVSREKKESFPLTVTSAQKNPTAFYLCASSTLVLAGGTYNEQFFGPGTRLTVL.

The V and J genes are TRBV3-1 (or the pseudogene TRBV3-2) and TRBJ1-3; D is possibly TRBD1 (5 bases). Between the trimmed V and J ends, which lost 5 bases and 2 bases, there was a span of 10 bases. There are 14 residues in the CDR3. CDR1 LGHDT and CDR2 YNNKEL come from the germline V gene (reference sequence). The chain's CDR3 is CASSYGGTGNTIYF. The CDR3 nucleotides read TGTGCCAGCAGCTACGGGGGGACTGGAAACACCATATATTTT.

The gene calls are TRBV6-5 and TRBJ1-1; TRBD1 might be the D (5 bases). The CDR3 runs 13 residues. Trimming took off 5 bases at V and 4 bases at J, with 11 bases between the two ends. Germline CDR1 MNHEY, CDR2 SVGAGI. As DNA, the CDR3 is TGTGCCAGCAGTATAGGGGCTCCCACTGAAGCTTTCTTT. It encodes CASSIGAPTEAFF.

The V gene is TRBV4-3, the J gene TRBJ1-4; D unclear. In germline, CDR1 is LGHNA, CDR2 YSLEER. Trimming took off 0 bases at V and 6 bases at J, with 8 bases between the two ends. The CDR3 is 14 amino acids. The DNA of the CDR3 is TGCGCCAGCAGCCAAGAATGGTCAGATGAAAAACTGTTTTTT. Protein: CASSQEWSDEKLFF.

The chain has TRBV24-1 and TRBJ2-1, with 7 positions matching TRBD1. Germline CDR1 reads KGHDR; CDR2 reads SFDVKD. The junction had 10 bases not matched to a gene; V was cut back by 4 bases and J by 2 bases. The CDR3 totals 17 residues. The CDR3 loop reads CATSDSGTVLAYNEQFF. CDR3 DNA: TGTGCCACCAGTGACTCCGGGACAGTCCTGGCCTACAATGAGCAGTTCTTC.

This clone was counted a single time. This chain uses TRBV18 with TRBJ1-1, with D possibly matching TRBD1 (6 bases). This CDR3 contains 14 residues. V gave up 3 bases and J gave up 0 bases, with 8 bases separating them. CDR1 is KGHSH and CDR2 is LQKENI in the germline V gene. CDR3 sequence: CASSPRGLNTEAFF. Here the CDR3 DNA reads TGTGCCAGCTCACCCAGGGGTTTGAACACTGAAGCTTTCTTT.

On this clone itself: A junction end diverges from the germline sequence, so it may reflect a read error. The chain uses TRBV5-1 and TRBJ2-1, with D possibly being TRBD1 (5 bases). Germline V gene data show CDR1 as SGHRS and CDR2 as YFSETQ. This CDR3 comprises 16 residues. The chain's CDR3 is CASTLETQGSYNEQFF. The CDR3 DNA is TGCGCCAGCACCTTGGAGACGCAGGGAAGCTACAATGAGCAGTTCTTC.

This clone was observed a few times. V usage is TRBV7-9 and J usage is TRBJ2-6; possible D gene TRBD1, 5 bases. The CDR3 has 17 amino acids. Trimming took 7 bases from V and 0 from J, leaving 16 bases between them. Germline CDR1 and CDR2: SEHNR and FQNEAQ (reference sequence). The chain's CDR3 is CASTPNQGRSGANVLTF. The CDR3 nucleotides read TGTGCCAGCACCCCAAACCAGGGCCGCTCTGGGGCCAACGTCCTGACTTTC.

The rearrangement links TRBV11-2 to TRBJ1-6; D unresolved. CDR3 length: 16 residues. Germline V gene lookup returns CDR1 SGHAT and CDR2 FQNNGV. Trimming stripped 2 bases from V and 0 bases from J, with 8 bases between. CDR3 sequence reads: CASSLSGSSYNSPLHF. CDR3 nucleotides: TGTGCCAGCAGCTTATCTGGGAGCTCCTATAATTCACCCCTCCACTTT.

The chain recombines TRBV2 with TRBJ2-5, with TRBD1 matching 7 bases. After removal of 4 bases from V and 1 base from J, the junction contained 6 bases not matched to a gene. Germline V gene sequence: CDR1 SNHLY, CDR2 FYNNEI. The CDR3 extends over 15 amino acids. CDR3 bases: TGTGCCAGCAGTGGGTCCCGGGACAGCCAAGAGACCCAGTACTTC. It is translated as CASSGSRDSQETQYF.

This clone was counted between two and nine times. Other DNA sequences in this specimen translate into the identical CDR3. The CDR3: CASSLAGGETQYF. The DNA for the CDR3 is TGTGCCAGCAGCTTAGCCGGGGGGGAGACCCAGTACTTC. The chain links TRBV7-9 to TRBJ2-5; 7 nucleotides agree with TRBD2. This CDR3 comprises 13 residues. Germline CDR1 is SEHNR and CDR2 is FQNEAQ (reference sequence). The V gene end was trimmed by 0 bases and the J gene end by 5 bases; junction bases not matched to a gene: 0.

This rearrangement joins TRBV4-1 to TRBJ1-5; 9 bases line up with TRBD1. V shed 1 base, J shed 0 bases, and the junction held 7 bases outside the gene matches. The CDR3 is 18 residues long. Germline V gene data show CDR1 as MGHRA and CDR2 as YSYEKL. Written as DNA, the CDR3 is TGCGCCAGCAGCCAAGGGGGACAGGGAGGTTATAGCAATCAGCCCCAGCATTTT. Translating gives CASSQGGQGGYSNQPQHF.

This clone has a handful of counts. The V call is TRBV14, the J call TRBJ2-1, with 7 bases identical to TRBD2. Losses at the gene ends were 1 base for V and 10 bases for J; bases not matched to a gene: 4. Per the germline V gene, CDR1 is SGHDN and CDR2 is FVKESK. The CDR3 is 13 residues long. This chain's CDR3 is CASSQGLGLEQFF. In nucleotides, the CDR3 is TGTGCCAGCAGCCAAGGTCTGGGACTAGAGCAGTTCTTC.

V and J are TRBV7-2 and TRBJ2-3; TRBD2 matches 14 bases. The CDR3 is 16 residues long. The V segment lost 5 bases and the J segment 0 bases; nucleotides outside the gene matches: 1. Per the germline V gene, CDR1 is SGHTA and CDR2 is FQGNSA. CDR3 DNA: TGTGCCAGCAGCAGACTAGCGGGGGGGAGCACAGATACGCAGTATTTT. Translated, it gives CASSRLAGGSTDTQYF.

The chain employs TRBV7-8 and TRBJ2-4; 9 positions match TRBD2. The germline CDR1 and CDR2 sequences are SGHVS and FQNEAQ. This CDR3 has 14 amino acids. The J segment lost 13 bases and the V segment lost 5 bases, leaving 12 bases of the junction unmatched. The CDR3 nucleotides read TGTGCCAGCAGCATGTCTGGGGGAGCGGGGGGCCAGTACTTC. Translation: CASSMSGGAGGQYF.

This chain uses TRBV3-1 (or the pseudogene TRBV3-2) with TRBJ1-2; D gene unclear. Germline loops: CDR1 LGHDT, CDR2 YNNKEL (reference sequence). The V end lost 0 bases, the J end lost 4 bases, and 15 bases lay between the germline ends. The CDR3 runs to 16 residues. The CDR3 is CASSQDGGSLIYGYTF. In nucleotides, the CDR3 is TGTGCCAGCAGCCAAGATGGAGGAAGTCTTATCTATGGCTACACCTTC.

This rearrangement joins TRBV5-6 to TRBJ1-5; TRBD1 aligns across 9 bases. The CDR3 loop spans 16 amino acids. Germline trimming cut 2 bases from V and 5 bases from J; bases unmatched to any gene: 8. Germline values: CDR1 SGHDT, CDR2 YYEEEE. CDR3 in amino acids: CASSLQGAVSYQPQHF. In nucleotides, the CDR3 is TGTGCCAGCAGCTTACAGGGGGCGGTTTCTTATCAGCCCCAGCATTTT.